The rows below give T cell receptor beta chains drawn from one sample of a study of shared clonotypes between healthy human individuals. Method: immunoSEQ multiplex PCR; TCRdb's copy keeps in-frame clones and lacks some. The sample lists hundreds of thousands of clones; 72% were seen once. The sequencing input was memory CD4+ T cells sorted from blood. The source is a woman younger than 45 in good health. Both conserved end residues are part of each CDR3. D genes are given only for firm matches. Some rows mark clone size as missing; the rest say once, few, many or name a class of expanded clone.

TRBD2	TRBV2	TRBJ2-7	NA	TGTGCCGGAGGGGGACTAGCTTACGAGCAGTACTTC	CAGGGLAYEQYF
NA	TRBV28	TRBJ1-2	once	TGTGCCAGCCTCCCGGGGGGAAGCTATGGCTACACCTTC	CASLPGGSYGYTF
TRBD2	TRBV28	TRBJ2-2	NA	TGTGCCAGCAGTTCTCCGACTAGCGGGAGATCCTACGGGGAGCTGTTTTTT	CASSSPTSGRSYGELFF
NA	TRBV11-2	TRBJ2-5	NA	TGTGCCAGCAGCTTCCCCCGGGATCTGCAAGAGACCCAGTACTTC	CASSFPRDLQETQYF
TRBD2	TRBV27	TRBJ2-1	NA	TGTGCCAGCAGCACGGGACTAAATTACAATGAGCAGTTCTTC	CASSTGLNYNEQFF
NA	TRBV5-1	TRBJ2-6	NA	TGCGCCAGCAGCCCCCCCGGGGAGGTTGCCGGGGCCAACGTCCTGACTTTC	CASSPPGEVAGANVLTF
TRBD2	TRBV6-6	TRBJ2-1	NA	TGTGCCAGCAGTTACAACACACCGGGGGGCAATGAGCAGTTCTTC	CASSYNTPGGNEQFF
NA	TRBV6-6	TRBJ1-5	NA	TGTGCCAGCAGTTACTCGATCTCAAAAGGGAATCAGCCCCAGCATTTT	CASSYSISKGNQPQHF
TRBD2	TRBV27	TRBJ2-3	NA	TGTGCCAGCAGTTTAACCGTAGCGGGAATCCGCACAGATACGCAGTATTTT	CASSLTVAGIRTDTQYF
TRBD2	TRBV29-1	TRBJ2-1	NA	TGCAGCGTTGGAGCGGGAGGGCCGAGGAATGAGCAGTTCTTC	CSVGAGGPRNEQFF
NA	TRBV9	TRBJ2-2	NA	TGTGCCAGCAGTCCTACAGCGGGTTACACCGGGGAGCTGTTTTTT	CASSPTAGYTGELFF
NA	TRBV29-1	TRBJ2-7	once	TGCAGCAAAACCCCCTCATTTTGGGAATACTACGAGCAGTACTTC	CSKTPSFWEYYEQYF
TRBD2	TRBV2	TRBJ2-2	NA	TGTGCCAGCAGGGAAGCAGGCGGGAGGTTCCGGGAGCTGTTTTTT	CASREAGGRFRELFF
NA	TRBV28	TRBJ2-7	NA	TGTGCCAGCACTGACAGTAAAGGCGAGCAGTACTTC	CASTDSKGEQYF
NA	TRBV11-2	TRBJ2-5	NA	TGTGCCAGCAGCTTAGTGGGGGGTTCCGGGTTCCAAGAGACCCAGTACTTC	CASSLVGGSGFQETQYF
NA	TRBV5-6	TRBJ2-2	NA	TGTGCCAGCAGCTTGCTGACAGTAAGGAACACCGGGGAGCTGTTTTTT	CASSLLTVRNTGELFF
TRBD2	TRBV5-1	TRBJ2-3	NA	TGCGCCAGCTGCGGGACTATACTATCCACAGATACGCAGTATTTT	CASCGTILSTDTQYF
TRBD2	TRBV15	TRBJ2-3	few	TGTGCCACCAGCAGCGGCCGAGCGGGACCTAGCACAGATACGCAGTATTTT	CATSSGRAGPSTDTQYF
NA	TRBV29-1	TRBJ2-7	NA	TGCAGCGTTGAGGGAGTATTAGGACACCTCTACGAGCAGTACTTC	CSVEGVLGHLYEQYF
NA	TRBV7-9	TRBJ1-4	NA	TGTGCCAGCAGCCCGGGGGACGGTGCAACTAATGAAAAACTGTTTTTT	CASSPGDGATNEKLFF
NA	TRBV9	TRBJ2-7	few	TGTGCCAGCAGCCCTCAATCTGTCGGCTACGAGCAGTACTTC	CASSPQSVGYEQYF
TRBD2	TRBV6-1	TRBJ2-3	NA	TGTGCCAGCACCGGCGGGAGGGCCGGGACAGATACGCAGTATTTT	CASTGGRAGTDTQYF
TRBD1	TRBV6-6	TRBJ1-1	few	TGTGCCACCAGGGGGGTGAACACTGAAGCTTTCTTT	CATRGVNTEAFF
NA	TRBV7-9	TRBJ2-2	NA	TGTGCCAGCCCCCTAGAAAAAACGTACACCGGGGAGCTGTTTTTT	CASPLEKTYTGELFF
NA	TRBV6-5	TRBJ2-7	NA	TGTGCCAGCAGTTACTCGCCTAGCAGCACCTACGAGCAGTACTTC	CASSYSPSSTYEQYF
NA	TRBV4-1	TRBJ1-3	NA	TGCGCCAGCAGCCAAGGGAGTGTAGGTGGAATCACCATATATTTT	CASSQGSVGGITIYF
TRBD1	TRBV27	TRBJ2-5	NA	TGTGCCAGCAGTTTCACCGACAGGGTCGGGACCCAGTACTTC	CASSFTDRVGTQYF
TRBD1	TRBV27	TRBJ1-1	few	TGTGCCAGCAGTCCCCGGACAGGGGGCCTCTCGACTGAAGCTTTCTTT	CASSPRTGGLSTEAFF
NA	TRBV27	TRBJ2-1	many	TGTGCCAGCAGTCCCCGGGCGATCTCCTACAATGAGCAGTTCTTC	CASSPRAISYNEQFF
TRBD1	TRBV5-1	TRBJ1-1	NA	TGCGCCAGCAGCTTGGGACAGGGGGCTGAAGCTTTCTTT	CASSLGQGAEAFF
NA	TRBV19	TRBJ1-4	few	TGTGCCAGTAGTACAGGGTCGAGCCATGAAAAACTGTTTTTT	CASSTGSSHEKLFF
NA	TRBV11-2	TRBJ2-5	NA	TGTGCCAGCAGCTTTGAAATGCTGACAGGACGAGAGACCCAGTACTTC	CASSFEMLTGRETQYF
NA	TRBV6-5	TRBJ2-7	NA	TGTGCCAGCACCTCTTTTGGGCAGGGGTACGAGCAGTACTTC	CASTSFGQGYEQYF
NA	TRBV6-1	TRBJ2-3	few	TGTGCCAGCAGTGAGGTGAGACAGGCCATGCTGAGCACAGATACGCAGTATTTT	CASSEVRQAMLSTDTQYF
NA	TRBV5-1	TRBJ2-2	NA	TGCGCCAGCACCGCTATTAGTAGCGGGGAGCTGTTTTTT	CASTAISSGELFF
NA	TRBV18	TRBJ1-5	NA	TGTGCCAGCTCGCGACGGCAGGGCAATCAGCCCCAGCATTTT	CASSRRQGNQPQHF
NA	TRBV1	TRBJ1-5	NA	TGCACCAGCAGCCATCACGTGACAGACCATAGCAATCAGCCCCAGCATTTT	CTSSHHVTDHSNQPQHF
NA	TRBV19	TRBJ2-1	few	TGTGCCAGTAGTATCATGCGTGAGGGTGAGCAGTTCTTC	CASSIMREGEQFF
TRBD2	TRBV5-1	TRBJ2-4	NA	TGCGCCAGCAGCCCCGGGACTAGCGGAAACATTCAGTACTTC	CASSPGTSGNIQYF
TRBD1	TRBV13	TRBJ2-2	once	TGTGCCAGCAGCTTAAGACAGGGGAACACCGGGGAGCTGTTTTTT	CASSLRQGNTGELFF
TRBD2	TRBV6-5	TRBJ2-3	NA	TGTGCCAGCGGAAGACTAGCGGGGGACACAGATACGCAGTATTTT	CASGRLAGDTDTQYF
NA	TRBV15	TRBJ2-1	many	TGTGCCACCAGCAGGGAACGGGTCTTCCCTCAGTTCTTC	CATSRERVFPQFF
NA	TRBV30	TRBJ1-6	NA	TGTGCCTGGCAGGGAGGTGATAATTCACCCCTCCACTTT	CAWQGGDNSPLHF
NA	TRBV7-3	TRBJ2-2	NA	TGTGCCAGCAGCCTGAACACCGGGGAGCTGTTTTTT	CASSLNTGELFF
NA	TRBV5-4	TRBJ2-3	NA	TGTGCCAGCAGCTTGGATGAAGATACGCAGTATTTT	CASSLDEDTQYF